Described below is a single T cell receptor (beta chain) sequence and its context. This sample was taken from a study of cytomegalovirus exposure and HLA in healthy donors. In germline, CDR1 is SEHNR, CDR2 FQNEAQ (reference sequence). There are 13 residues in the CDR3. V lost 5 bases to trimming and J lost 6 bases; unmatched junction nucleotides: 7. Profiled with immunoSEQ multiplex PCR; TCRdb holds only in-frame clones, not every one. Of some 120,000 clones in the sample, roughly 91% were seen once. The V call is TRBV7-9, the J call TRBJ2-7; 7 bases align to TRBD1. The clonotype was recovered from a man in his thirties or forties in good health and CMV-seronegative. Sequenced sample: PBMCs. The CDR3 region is CASSSRGNGEQYF. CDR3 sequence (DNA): TGTGCCAGCAGCAGCAGGGGGAACGGCGAGCAGTACTTC.